The 16 T cell receptor beta chains below all came from one sample that was sequenced in a study of beta chain features in type 1 diabetes. Findings and limits, study-wide: There was a moderate but significant shortening of TCRB CDR3s in all four CD4+ subsets of Type 1 diabetes patients.

Their antigens are not known. Every bit of the isolated RNA underwent reverse transcription, so sequencing read expressed TCRB transcripts. Some clones are missing from TCRdb's copy, which holds only in-frame ones; the method was immunoSEQ multiplex PCR. The sample yields 550,000 to 850,000 clones, over 10% seen once. Sequencing used naive CD4+ T cells from blood. Receptors originate from a man aged 18-30 years with type 1 diabetes.

V and J are TRBV30 and TRBJ2-1, with 10 bases identical to TRBD1. The CDR3 loop spans 15 amino acids. The V gene end was trimmed by 5 bases and the J gene end by 8 bases; junction bases not matched to a gene: 12. Germline V CDR1 and CDR2: GTSNPN, SVGIG (reference sequence). CDR3 protein: CAWGATGQGFDEQFF. The CDR3, as DNA: TGTGCCTGGGGTGCTACGGGACAGGGGTTTGATGAGCAGTTCTTC.

Written as DNA, the CDR3 is TGTGCCAGCAGTTCGGGAACGAGAAAAAACATTCAGTACTTC. It is translated as CASSSGTRKNIQYF. The chain links TRBV6-5 to TRBJ2-4, with D possibly being TRBD2 (5 bases). This CDR3 region has 14 residues. The germline V gene has CDR1 MNHEY and CDR2 SVGAGI. Trimming shortened V by 4 bases and J by 4 bases, and 11 bases separated the two germline ends.

There are a few counts of this clone. J is TRBJ2-7 and V is TRBV18, with unresolved D. The CDR3 loop spans 13 amino acids. Germline V CDR1 and CDR2: KGHSH, LQKENI. V lost 2 bases, J lost 3 bases, and 8 bases lay in between. CDR3: CASSPGDGYEQYF. The CDR3 coding sequence is TGTGCCAGCTCACCAGGGGATGGCTACGAGCAGTACTTC.

This clone has just a few counts. The V call is TRBV4-2, the J call TRBJ2-7, with D perhaps TRBD2 (7 bases). Germline V gives CDR1 LGHNA, CDR2 YNFKEQ. V shed 5 bases and J shed 0 bases, with 11 bases lying between them. This CDR3 comprises 14 residues. This CDR3 reads CASSEGGNSYEQYF. In DNA form, the CDR3 reads TGTGCCAGCAGCGAGGGGGGGAACTCCTACGAGCAGTACTTC.

This rearrangement joins TRBV5-6 to TRBJ2-5, with D hard to call. This CDR3 is built from 13 residues. With 0 bases removed from V and 5 bases from J, the gap between germline ends came to 8 bases. Germline lookup yields CDR1 SGHDT and CDR2 YYEEEE. The CDR3 reads CASSLANGETQYF. The CDR3 DNA follows: TGTGCCAGCAGCTTGGCCAATGGGGAGACCCAGTACTTC. The whole variable domain, filled in from reference TRBV5-6 and TRBJ2-5, reads DAGVTQSPTHLIKTRGQQVTLRCSPKSGHDTVSWYQQALGQGPQFIFQYYEEEERQRGNFPDRFSGHQFPNYSSELNVNALLLGDSALYLCASSLANGETQYFGPGTRLLVL.

This clone was seen only a few times. V and J are TRBV4-2 and TRBJ2-7; 9 nucleotides agree with TRBD1. There are 15 residues in the CDR3. J lost 4 bases, V lost 4 bases, and 8 bases had no gene match. From germline, CDR1 is LGHNA and CDR2 YNFKEQ. This CDR3 reads CASSREAGTGYEQYF. CDR3 DNA: TGTGCCAGCAGCCGAGAGGCCGGGACAGGGTACGAGCAGTACTTC.

This clone was detected once. The chain carries TRBV6-1 and TRBJ1-5, with TRBD1 identical over 7 bases. The V gene's germline CDR1 is MNHNS and CDR2 SASEGT. The CDR3 sequence is 16 residues long. Trimming at V came to 3 bases and at J to 0 bases, leaving 5 bases not matched to a gene. The chain's CDR3 is CASSDVTGDSNQPQHF. In DNA, the CDR3 is TGTGCCAGCAGTGACGTTACAGGGGATAGCAATCAGCCCCAGCATTTT.

This clone was seen only a few times. This sequence joins TRBV12-5 and TRBJ1-1, with a tentative D call TRBD1 (5 bases). CDR1 and CDR2 (germline): LGHNT, FRNRAP. The germline V and J ends were trimmed by 0 bases and 4 bases, with 15 bases remaining between them. The length of the CDR3 is 16 residues. The chain's CDR3 is CASGLVGVRGPTEAFF. The CDR3 DNA sequence: TGTGCTAGTGGTTTGGTAGGGGTTCGTGGGCCCACTGAAGCTTTCTTT.

V gene TRBV29-1 combines with J gene TRBJ2-3; no reliable D call. The CDR3 consists of 14 residues. The germline V and J ends were trimmed by 5 bases and 0 bases, with 12 bases remaining between them. Germline CDR1 is SQVTM and CDR2 is ANQGSEA. The CDR3 DNA reads as TGCAGCGTTCCGGACGGTCCTAGCACAGATACGCAGTATTTT. It translates to CSVPDGPSTDTQYF.

V and J are TRBV19 and TRBJ1-1, with D uncertain. V lost 5 bases and J 0 bases, leaving 7 bases between the germline ends. The CDR3 is 13 amino acids. The germline gives CDR1 LNHDA, CDR2 SQIVND (reference sequence). As DNA, the CDR3 is TGTGCCAGTAGTCTGTCAATGAACACTGAAGCTTTCTTT. It yields the protein CASSLSMNTEAFF.

This clone was counted only a few times. V is TRBV5-6 and J is TRBJ2-1; D remains unclear. CDR3 length: 13 residues. Per the germline V gene, CDR1 is SGHDT and CDR2 is YYEEEE. V lost 1 base and J lost 6, with 8 bases in between. The DNA for the CDR3 is TGTGCCAGCAGCTTGATCAGCGCCAATGAGCAGTTCTTC. It yields the protein CASSLISANEQFF.

V and J are TRBV2 and TRBJ2-3; D not certain. Germline CDR1 and CDR2: SNHLY and FYNNEI. The CDR3 is 15 amino acids. Trimming removed 9 bases at V and 0 bases at J, with 16 bases between. The CDR3 nucleotides read TGTGCCAGGACCAAAGGAACCACTAGCACAGATACGCAGTATTTT. It is translated as CARTKGTTSTDTQYF.

The rearrangement links TRBV30 to TRBJ1-1; perhaps TRBD1 as D (6 bases). Germline V CDR1 and CDR2: GTSNPN, SVGIG (reference sequence). This CDR3 is 15 amino acids long. With 0 bases removed from V and 1 base from J, the gap between germline ends came to 12 bases. The CDR3 reads CAWSVGAVPNTEAFF. CDR3 in DNA: TGTGCCTGGAGTGTGGGGGCCGTGCCGAACACTGAAGCTTTCTTT.

The sample holds a few counts of this clone. The gene calls are TRBV7-2 and TRBJ2-7; 9 bases match TRBD1. Germline values: CDR1 SGHTA, CDR2 FQGNSA. The CDR3 extends over 15 amino acids. Germline trimming cut 4 bases from V and 2 bases from J; bases unmatched to any gene: 6. CDR3 protein: CASSSGDRAAYEQYF. CDR3 sequence (DNA): TGTGCCAGCAGCTCGGGGGACAGGGCTGCCTACGAGCAGTACTTC.

The chain joins TRBV7-9 to TRBJ2-5, with D possibly being TRBD1 (6 bases). V gave up 4 bases and J gave up 5 bases, with 23 bases separating them. Germline CDR1 and CDR2: SEHNR and FQNEAQ (reference sequence). The CDR3 extends over 17 amino acids. In DNA form, the CDR3 reads TGTGCCAGCAGCTCGTTAATCCAAGACAGGCGGACGGAGACCCAGTACTTC. Its protein product is CASSSLIQDRRTETQYF.

This clone was seen only a few times. The J gene is TRBJ2-2, the V gene TRBV12-5; 7 bases map to TRBD1. The CDR3 loop spans 14 amino acids. Unmatched junction bases numbered 4, after V lost 6 bases and J lost 3 bases. CDR1 LGHNT and CDR2 FRNRAP come from the germline V gene. CDR3 loop: CASGSGQYTGELFF. In DNA form, the CDR3 reads TGTGCTAGTGGATCGGGACAGTACACCGGGGAGCTGTTTTTT.